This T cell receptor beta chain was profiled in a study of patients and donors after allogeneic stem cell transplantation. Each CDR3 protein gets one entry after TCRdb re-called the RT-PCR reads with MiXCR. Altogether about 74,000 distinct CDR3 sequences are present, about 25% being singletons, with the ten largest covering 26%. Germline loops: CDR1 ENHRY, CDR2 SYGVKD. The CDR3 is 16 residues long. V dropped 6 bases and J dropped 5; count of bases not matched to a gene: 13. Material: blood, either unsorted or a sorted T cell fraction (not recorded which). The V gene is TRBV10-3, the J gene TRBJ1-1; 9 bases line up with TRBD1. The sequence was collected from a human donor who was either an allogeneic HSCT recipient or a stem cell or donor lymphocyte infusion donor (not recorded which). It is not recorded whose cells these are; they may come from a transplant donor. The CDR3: CAIRANPTGGTTEAFF. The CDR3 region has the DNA TGTGCCATCAGAGCAAACCCGACAGGGGGAACTACTGAAGCTTTCTTT.